This T cell receptor (beta chain) comes out of a study of PD-1 blockade in classical Hodgkin lymphoma. Notes on the study in general: Newly diagnosed and completely responding patients shared comparable baseline diversity.

The length of the CDR3 is 14 residues. Trimming took off 1 base at V and 4 bases at J, with 9 bases between the two ends. Germline assignment: CDR1 SEHNR and CDR2 FQNEAQ (reference sequence). TCRdb keeps only in-frame clones here, not all; method: immunoSEQ multiplex PCR. The sample consists of approximately 12,000 clones, around 75% of them appearing once. In regard to this clone: Its antigen is undetermined.

In every patient, relapse followed autologous stem cell transplantation, while exposure to brentuximab vedotin differed. The sample here was peripheral blood mononuclear cells (PBMCs), taken at baseline. The genes are TRBV7-9 and TRBJ2-3; no clear D. The clonotype originates from a human donor with classical Hodgkin lymphoma. DNA for the CDR3: TGTGCCAGCAGCTTAGGGAGTGGTTCAGATACGCAGTATTTT. Translating gives CASSLGSGSDTQYF.